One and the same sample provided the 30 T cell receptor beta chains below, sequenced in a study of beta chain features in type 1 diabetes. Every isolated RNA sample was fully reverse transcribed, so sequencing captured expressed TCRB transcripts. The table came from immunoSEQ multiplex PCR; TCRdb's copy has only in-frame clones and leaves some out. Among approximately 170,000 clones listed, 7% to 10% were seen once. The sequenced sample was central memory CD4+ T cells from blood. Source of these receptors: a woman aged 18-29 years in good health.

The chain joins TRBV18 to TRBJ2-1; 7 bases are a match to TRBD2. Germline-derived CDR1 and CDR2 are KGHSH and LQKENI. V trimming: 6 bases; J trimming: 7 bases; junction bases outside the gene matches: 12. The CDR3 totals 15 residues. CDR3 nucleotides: TGTGCCAGCTCGACGATCAGCGGGAATCCGAATGAGCAGTTCTTC. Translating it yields CASSTISGNPNEQFF. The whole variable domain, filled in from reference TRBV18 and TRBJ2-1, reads NAGVMQNPRHLVRRRGQEARLRCSPMKGHSHVYWYRQLPEEGLKFMVYLQKENIIDESGMPKERFSAEFPKEGPSILRIQQVVRGDSAAYFCASSTISGNPNEQFFGPGTRLTVL.

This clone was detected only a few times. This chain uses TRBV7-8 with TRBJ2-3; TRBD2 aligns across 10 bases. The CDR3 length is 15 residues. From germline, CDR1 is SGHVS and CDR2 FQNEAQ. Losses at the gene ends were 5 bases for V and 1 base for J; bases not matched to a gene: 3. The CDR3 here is CASSPSGGRTDTQYF. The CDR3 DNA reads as TGTGCCAGCAGCCCTAGCGGGGGCCGCACAGATACGCAGTATTTT. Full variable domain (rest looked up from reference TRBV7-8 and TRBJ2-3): GAGVSQSPRYKVAKRGQDVALRCDPISGHVSLFWYQQALGQGPEFLTYFQNEAQLDKSGLPSDRFFAERPEGSVSTLKIQRTQQEDSAVYLCASSPSGGRTDTQYFGPGTRLTVL.

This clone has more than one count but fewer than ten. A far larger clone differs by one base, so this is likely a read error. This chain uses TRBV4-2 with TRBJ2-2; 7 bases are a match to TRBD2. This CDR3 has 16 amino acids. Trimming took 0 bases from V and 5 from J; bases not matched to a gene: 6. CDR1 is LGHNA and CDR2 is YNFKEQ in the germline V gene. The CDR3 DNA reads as TGTGCCAGCAGCCAAGATACAGCGGGGAGTACCGGGGAGCTGTTTTTT. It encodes CASSQDTAGSTGELFF.

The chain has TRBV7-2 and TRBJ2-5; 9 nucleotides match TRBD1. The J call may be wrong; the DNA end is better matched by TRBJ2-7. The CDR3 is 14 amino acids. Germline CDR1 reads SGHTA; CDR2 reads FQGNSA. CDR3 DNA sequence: TGTGCCAGCAGCTCGACAGGGGGGTCCTACGAGCAGTACTTC. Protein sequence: CASSSTGGSYEQYF.

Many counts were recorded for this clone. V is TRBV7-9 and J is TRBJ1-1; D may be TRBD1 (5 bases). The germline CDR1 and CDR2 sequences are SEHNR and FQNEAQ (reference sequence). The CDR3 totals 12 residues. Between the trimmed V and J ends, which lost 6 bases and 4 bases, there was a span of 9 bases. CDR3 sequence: CASSPGFTEAFF. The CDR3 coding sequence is TGTGCCAGCAGTCCAGGGTTCACTGAAGCTTTCTTT.

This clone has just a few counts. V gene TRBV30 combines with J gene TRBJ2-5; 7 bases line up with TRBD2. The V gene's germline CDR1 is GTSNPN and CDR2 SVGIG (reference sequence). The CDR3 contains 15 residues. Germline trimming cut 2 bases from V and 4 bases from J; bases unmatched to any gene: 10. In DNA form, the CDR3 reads TGTGCCTGGAGTCGGCTAGTGACGGGGGGAGAGACCCAGTACTTC. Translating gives CAWSRLVTGGETQYF.

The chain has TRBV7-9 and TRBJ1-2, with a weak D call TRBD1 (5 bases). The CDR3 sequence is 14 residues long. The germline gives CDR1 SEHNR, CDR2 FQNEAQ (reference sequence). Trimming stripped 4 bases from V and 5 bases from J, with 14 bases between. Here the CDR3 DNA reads TGTGCCAGCAGCTCAGTTGCAGGACATTATGGCTACACCTTC. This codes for CASSSVAGHYGYTF.

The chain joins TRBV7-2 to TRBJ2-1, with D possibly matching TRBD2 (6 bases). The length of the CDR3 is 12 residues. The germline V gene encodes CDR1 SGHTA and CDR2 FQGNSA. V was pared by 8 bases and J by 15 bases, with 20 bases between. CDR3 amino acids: CASWAGRLGGFF. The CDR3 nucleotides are TGTGCCAGCTGGGCGGGGAGACTCGGAGGGTTCTTC. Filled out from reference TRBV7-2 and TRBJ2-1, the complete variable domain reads GAGVSQSPSNKVTEKGKDVELRCDPISGHTALYWYRQSLGQGLEFLIYFQGNSAPDKSGLPSDRFSAERTGGSVSTLTIQRTQQEDSAVYLCASWAGRLGGFFGPGTRLTVL.

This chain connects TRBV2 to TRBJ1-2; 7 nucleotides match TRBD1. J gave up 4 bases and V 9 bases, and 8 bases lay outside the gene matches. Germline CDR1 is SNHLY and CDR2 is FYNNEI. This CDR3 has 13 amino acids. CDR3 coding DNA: TGTGCCAGTACTGGACAGGCCGGCTATGGCTACACCTTC. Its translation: CASTGQAGYGYTF.

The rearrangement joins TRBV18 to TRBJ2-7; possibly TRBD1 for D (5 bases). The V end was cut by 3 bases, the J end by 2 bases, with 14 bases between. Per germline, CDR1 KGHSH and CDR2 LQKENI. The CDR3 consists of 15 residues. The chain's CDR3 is CASSPSRATAYEQYF. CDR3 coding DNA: TGTGCCAGCTCACCTTCCCGGGCGACAGCCTACGAGCAGTACTTC. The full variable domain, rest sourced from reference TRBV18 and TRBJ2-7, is NAGVMQNPRHLVRRRGQEARLRCSPMKGHSHVYWYRQLPEEGLKFMVYLQKENIIDESGMPKERFSAEFPKEGPSILRIQQVVRGDSAAYFCASSPSRATAYEQYFGPGTRLTVT.

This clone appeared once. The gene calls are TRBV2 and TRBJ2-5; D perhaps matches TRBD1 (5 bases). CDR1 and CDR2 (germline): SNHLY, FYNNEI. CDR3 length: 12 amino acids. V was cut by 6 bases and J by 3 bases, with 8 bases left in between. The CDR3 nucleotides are TGTGCCAGCAGGGGGCAGGAAGAGACCCAGTACTTC. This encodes CASRGQEETQYF.

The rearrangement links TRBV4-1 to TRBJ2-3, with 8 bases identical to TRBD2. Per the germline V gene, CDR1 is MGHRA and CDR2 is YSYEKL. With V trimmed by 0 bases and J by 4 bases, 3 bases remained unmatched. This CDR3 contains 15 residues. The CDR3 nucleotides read TGCGCCAGCAGCCAAGAAGCGGGAGCCCCAGATACGCAGTATTTT. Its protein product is CASSQEAGAPDTQYF.

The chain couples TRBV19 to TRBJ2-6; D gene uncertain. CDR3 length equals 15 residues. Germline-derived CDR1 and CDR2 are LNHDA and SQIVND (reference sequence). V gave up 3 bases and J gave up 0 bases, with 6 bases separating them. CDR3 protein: CASSIHNSGANVLTF. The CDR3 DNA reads TGTGCCAGTAGTATCCACAACTCTGGGGCCAACGTCCTGACTTTC.

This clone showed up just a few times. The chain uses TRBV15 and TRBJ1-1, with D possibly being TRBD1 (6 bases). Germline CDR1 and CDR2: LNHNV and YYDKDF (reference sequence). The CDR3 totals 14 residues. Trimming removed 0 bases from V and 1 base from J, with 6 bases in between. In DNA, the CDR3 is TGTGCCACCAGCAGAGAGGACAGGAACACTGAAGCTTTCTTT. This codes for CATSREDRNTEAFF.

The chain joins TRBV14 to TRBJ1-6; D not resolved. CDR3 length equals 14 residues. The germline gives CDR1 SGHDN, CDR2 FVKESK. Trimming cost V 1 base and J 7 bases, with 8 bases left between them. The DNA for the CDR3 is TGTGCCAGCAGCCAAGCAACTCCCAATTCACCCCTCCACTTT. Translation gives CASSQATPNSPLHF.

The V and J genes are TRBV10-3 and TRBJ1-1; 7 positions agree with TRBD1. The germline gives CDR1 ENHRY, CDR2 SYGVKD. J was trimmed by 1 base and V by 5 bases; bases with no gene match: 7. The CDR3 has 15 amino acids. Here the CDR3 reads CAISQMGQQNTEAFF. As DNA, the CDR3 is TGTGCCATCAGTCAAATGGGACAGCAGAACACTGAAGCTTTCTTT.

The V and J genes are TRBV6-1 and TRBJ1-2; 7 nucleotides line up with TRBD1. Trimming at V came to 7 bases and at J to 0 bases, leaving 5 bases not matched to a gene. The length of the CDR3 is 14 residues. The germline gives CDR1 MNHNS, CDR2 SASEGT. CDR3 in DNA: TGTGCCAGCATGCCACAGGGGACTAACTATGGCTACACCTTC. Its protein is CASMPQGTNYGYTF.

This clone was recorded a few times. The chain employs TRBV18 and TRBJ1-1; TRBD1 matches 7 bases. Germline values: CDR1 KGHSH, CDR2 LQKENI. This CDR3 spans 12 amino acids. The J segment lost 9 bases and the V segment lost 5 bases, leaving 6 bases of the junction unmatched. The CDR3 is CASSASGQKAFF. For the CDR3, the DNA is TGTGCCAGCTCAGCCTCGGGACAGAAAGCTTTCTTT.

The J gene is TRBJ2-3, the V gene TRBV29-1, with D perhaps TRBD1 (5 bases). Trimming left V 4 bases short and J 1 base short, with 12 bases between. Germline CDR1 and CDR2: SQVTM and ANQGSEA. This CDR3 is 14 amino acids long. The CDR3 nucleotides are TGCAGCGTTGGGAGTAGGGGCGGCACAGATACGCAGTATTTT. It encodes CSVGSRGGTDTQYF.

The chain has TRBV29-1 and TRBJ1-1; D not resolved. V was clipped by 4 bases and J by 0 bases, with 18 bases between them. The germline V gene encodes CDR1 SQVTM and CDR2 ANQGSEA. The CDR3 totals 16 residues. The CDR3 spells CSVGVRKDFLNTEAFF. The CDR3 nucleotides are TGCAGCGTTGGAGTCCGAAAGGACTTTCTGAACACTGAAGCTTTCTTT.

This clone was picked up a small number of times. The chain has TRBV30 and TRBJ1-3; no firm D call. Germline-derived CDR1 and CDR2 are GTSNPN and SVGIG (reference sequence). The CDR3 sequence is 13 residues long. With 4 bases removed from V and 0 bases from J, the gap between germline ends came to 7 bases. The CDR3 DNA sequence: TGTGCCTGGACCACTGGCTCTGGAAACACCATATATTTT. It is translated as CAWTTGSGNTIYF.

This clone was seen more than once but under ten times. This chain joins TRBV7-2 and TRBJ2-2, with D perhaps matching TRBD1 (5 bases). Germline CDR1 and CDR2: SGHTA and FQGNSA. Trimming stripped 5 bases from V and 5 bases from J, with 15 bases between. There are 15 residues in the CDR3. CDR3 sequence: CASSRDRSGTGELFF. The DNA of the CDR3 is TGTGCCAGCAGCCGAGACAGATCTGGGACCGGGGAGCTGTTTTTT.

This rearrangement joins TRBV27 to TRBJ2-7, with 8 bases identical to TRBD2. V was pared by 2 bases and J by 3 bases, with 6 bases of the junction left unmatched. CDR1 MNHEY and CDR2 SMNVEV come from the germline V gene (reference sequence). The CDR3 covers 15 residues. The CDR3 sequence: CASSLKGRGDYEQYF. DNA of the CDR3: TGTGCCAGCAGTTTAAAGGGGCGGGGGGACTACGAGCAGTACTTC.

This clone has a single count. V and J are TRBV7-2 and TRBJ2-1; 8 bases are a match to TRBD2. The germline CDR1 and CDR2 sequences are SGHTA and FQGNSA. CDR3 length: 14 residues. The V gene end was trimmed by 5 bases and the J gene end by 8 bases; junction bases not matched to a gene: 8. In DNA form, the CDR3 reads TGTGCCAGCAGCACTACAGGGCGGGGGGATGAGCAGTTCTTC. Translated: CASSTTGRGDEQFF.

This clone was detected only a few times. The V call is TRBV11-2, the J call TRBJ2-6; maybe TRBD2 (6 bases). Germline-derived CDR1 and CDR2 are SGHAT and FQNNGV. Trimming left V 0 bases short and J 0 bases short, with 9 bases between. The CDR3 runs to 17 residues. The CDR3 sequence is CASSLDRGSSGANVLTF. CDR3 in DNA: TGTGCCAGCAGCTTAGATCGGGGGAGCTCTGGGGCCAACGTCCTGACTTTC.

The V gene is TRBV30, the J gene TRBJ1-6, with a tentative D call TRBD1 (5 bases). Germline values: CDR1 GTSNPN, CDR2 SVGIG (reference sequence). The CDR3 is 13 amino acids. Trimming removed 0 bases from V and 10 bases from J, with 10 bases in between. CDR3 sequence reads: CAWSVQVESPLHF. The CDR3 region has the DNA TGTGCCTGGAGTGTACAGGTCGAATCACCCCTCCACTTT.

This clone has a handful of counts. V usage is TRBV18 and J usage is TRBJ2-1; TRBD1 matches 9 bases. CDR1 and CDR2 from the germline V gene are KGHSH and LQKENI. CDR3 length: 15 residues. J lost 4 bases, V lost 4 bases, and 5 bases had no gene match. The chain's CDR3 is CASSHDRGEYNEQFF. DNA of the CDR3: TGTGCCAGCTCACACGACAGGGGGGAATACAATGAGCAGTTCTTC.

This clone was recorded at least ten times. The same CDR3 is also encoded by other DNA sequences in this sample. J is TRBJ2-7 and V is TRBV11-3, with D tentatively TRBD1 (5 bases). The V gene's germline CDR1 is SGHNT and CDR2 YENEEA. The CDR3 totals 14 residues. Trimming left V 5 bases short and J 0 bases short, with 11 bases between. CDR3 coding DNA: TGTGCCAGCAGCCTAAGACAGAGCTCCTACGAGCAGTACTTC. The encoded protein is CASSLRQSSYEQYF.

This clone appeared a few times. The CDR3 spells CASSQGSQGTRYTF. The CDR3 bases are TGTGCCAGCAGCCAAGGAAGCCAGGGGACACGCTACACCTTC. The V gene is TRBV4-2, the J gene TRBJ1-2; TRBD1 might be the D (6 bases). V was cut by 1 base and J by 9 bases, with 15 bases left in between. Germline assignment: CDR1 LGHNA and CDR2 YNFKEQ. CDR3 length equals 14 residues.

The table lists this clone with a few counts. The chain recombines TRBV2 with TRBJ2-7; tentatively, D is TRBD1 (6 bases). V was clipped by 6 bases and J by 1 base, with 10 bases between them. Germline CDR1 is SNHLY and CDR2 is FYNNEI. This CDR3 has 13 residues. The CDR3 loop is CASRNRVSYEQYF. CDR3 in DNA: TGTGCCAGCAGGAACAGGGTTTCCTACGAGCAGTACTTC.